The 28 T cell receptor beta chains below were found in one sample sequenced in a study of blood T cell repertoires in COVID-19. The table came from immunoSEQ multiplex PCR; TCRdb's copy has only in-frame clones and leaves some out. The sample holds 30,000 to 40,000 clones; roughly 88% are singletons and the top ten take roughly a tenth. Material: peripheral blood. All receptors derive from a human donor in a cohort sampled during active COVID-19.

This chain connects TRBV27 to TRBJ2-6; no clear D. Germline V CDR1 and CDR2: MNHEY, SMNVEV (reference sequence). V lost 4 bases to trimming and J lost 0 bases, with 7 bases between them. The CDR3 is 15 residues long. The CDR3 region has the DNA TGTGCCAGCAGTTCCCCTAACTCTGGGGCCAACGTCCTGACTTTC. This sequence encodes CASSSPNSGANVLTF.

The chain employs TRBV5-5 and TRBJ1-4; D perhaps matches TRBD1 (6 bases). CDR1 and CDR2 from the germline V gene are SGHKS and YYEKEE (reference sequence). V was cut by 4 bases and J by 5 bases, with 12 bases left in between. The CDR3 totals 14 residues. CDR3 protein: CASSPGHPNEKLFF. The DNA of the CDR3 is TGTGCCAGCAGCCCGGGACACCCGAATGAAAAACTGTTTTTT. The variable domain in full, completed from reference TRBV5-5 and TRBJ1-4, reads DAGVTQSPTHLIKTRGQQVTLRCSPISGHKSVSWYQQVLGQGPQFIFQYYEKEERGRGNFPDRFSARQFPNYSSELNVNALLLGDSALYLCASSPGHPNEKLFFGSGTQLSVL.

This chain uses TRBV18 with TRBJ2-2, with no clear D. The V end lost 8 bases, the J end lost 3 bases, and 13 bases lay between the germline ends. The CDR3 totals 14 residues. The germline CDR1 and CDR2 sequences are KGHSH and LQKENI. The CDR3 is CASTSAFYTGELFF. The CDR3 nucleotides are TGTGCCAGCACTTCCGCTTTCTACACCGGGGAGCTGTTTTTT.

Details on this clone: One junction end disagrees with the germline gene, perhaps due to a read error. V and J are TRBV19 and TRBJ2-2, with TRBD1 matching 10 bases. Germline V CDR1 and CDR2: LNHDA, SQIVND (reference sequence). The CDR3 is 12 residues long. The CDR3 sequence: CASSLGQGGLFF. In DNA, the CDR3 is TGTGCCAGTAGTCTCGGACAGGGGGGGCTGTTTTTT.

Only one count was recorded for this clone. The chain uses TRBV14 and TRBJ1-4; perhaps TRBD1 as D (6 bases). Per the germline V gene, CDR1 is SGHDN and CDR2 is FVKESK. V was shortened by 3 bases and J by 5 bases, with 13 bases between the two germline ends. The CDR3 contains 15 residues. For the CDR3, the DNA is TGTGCCAGCAGCCACGGACAGAAGAAGAATGAAAAACTGTTTTTT. Protein sequence: CASSHGQKKNEKLFF.

The chain combines TRBV5-1 with TRBJ2-6; D unclear. The CDR3 runs 16 residues. The ends were cut back, 4 bases at V and 4 bases at J, with 15 bases in the middle. Germline V gene lookup returns CDR1 SGHRS and CDR2 YFSETQ. CDR3 sequence: CASSRDTSYGANVLTF. CDR3 coding DNA: TGCGCCAGCAGCCGAGACACGTCGTACGGGGCCAACGTCCTGACTTTC.

The rearrangement joins TRBV7-2 to TRBJ2-5; 14 nucleotides match TRBD2. J lost 4 bases, V lost 4 bases, and 11 bases had no gene match. The germline V gene encodes CDR1 SGHTA and CDR2 FQGNSA. The CDR3 covers 18 residues. For the CDR3, the DNA is TGTGCCAGCAGCTCACCGGGACTAGCGGGGGCCGGAGGAGAGACCCAGTACTTC. Its protein is CASSSPGLAGAGGETQYF.

The chain uses TRBV6-6 and TRBJ1-1; D possibly corresponds to TRBD1 (6 bases). CDR1 MNHNY and CDR2 SVGAGI come from the germline V gene (reference sequence). Trimming removed 8 bases at V and 5 bases at J, with 18 bases between. The CDR3 extends over 14 amino acids. CDR3 amino acids: CASLLGVGATEAFF. CDR3 coding DNA: TGTGCCAGCCTATTGGGGGTGGGGGCGACTGAAGCTTTCTTT.

J is TRBJ2-1 and V is TRBV6-6, with D perhaps matching TRBD2 (5 bases). V gave up 7 bases and J gave up 9 bases, with 22 bases separating them. Per the germline V gene, CDR1 is MNHNY and CDR2 is SVGAGI (reference sequence). The CDR3 contains 15 residues. In nucleotides, the CDR3 is TGTGCCAGCATCCCCCCGGGGATGTCCTCGGGTGAGCAGTTCTTC. Translating gives CASIPPGMSSGEQFF.

This clone was observed a single time. The rearrangement uses TRBV11-2 and TRBJ2-7, with 15 nucleotides matching TRBD2. This CDR3 is 15 amino acids long. Trimming removed 5 bases from V and 4 bases from J; junction bases left unmatched: 3. Germline V gene sequence: CDR1 SGHAT, CDR2 FQNNGV. CDR3: CASSVGLAGGYEQYF. CDR3 coding DNA: TGTGCCAGCAGCGTTGGACTAGCGGGAGGGTACGAGCAGTACTTC.

The chain uses TRBV5-1 and TRBJ2-3, with a tentative D call TRBD2 (6 bases). Germline V gene lookup returns CDR1 SGHRS and CDR2 YFSETQ. The CDR3 is made up of 15 amino acids. The germline V and J ends were trimmed by 2 bases and 0 bases, with 10 bases remaining between them. DNA of the CDR3: TGCGCCAGCAGCTTCGGGGGACTGAGCACAGATACGCAGTATTTT. Translation gives CASSFGGLSTDTQYF.

The chain couples TRBV25-1 to TRBJ2-3, with 11 bases fitting TRBD1. The germline V gene encodes CDR1 MGHDK and CDR2 SYGVNS. Trimming took 10 bases from V and 4 from J; bases not matched to a gene: 4. The CDR3 is made up of 13 amino acids. CDR3 in amino acids: CATGQGVSDTQYF. DNA of the CDR3: TGTGCCACGGGACAGGGGGTTTCAGATACGCAGTATTTT.

The V call is TRBV19, the J call TRBJ2-3, with 12 bases lining up with TRBD1. Germline V CDR1 and CDR2: LNHDA, SQIVND (reference sequence). The V gene end was trimmed by 3 bases and the J gene end by 5 bases; junction bases not matched to a gene: 3. This CDR3 has 15 amino acids. The CDR3 DNA reads TGTGCCAGTAGTATGGGACAGGGGGCTGGAGATACGCAGTATTTT. Residues: CASSMGQGAGDTQYF.

The table lists this clone with a few counts. The chain uses TRBV6-6 and TRBJ1-1, with 8 bases fitting TRBD1. CDR1 and CDR2 from the germline V gene are MNHNY and SVGAGI (reference sequence). V gave up 5 bases and J gave up 6 bases; unmatched junction bases: 5. The CDR3 covers 13 residues. CDR3 loop: CASSMTGVPEAFF. For the CDR3, the DNA is TGTGCCAGCAGTATGACAGGGGTTCCTGAAGCTTTCTTT.

The chain couples TRBV28 to TRBJ1-1; a possible D gene is TRBD1 (5 bases). Germline V gene lookup returns CDR1 MDHEN and CDR2 SYDVKM. The V gene lost 7 bases and the J gene lost 0 bases, with 12 bases spanning the gap. This CDR3 is built from 14 residues. CDR3 amino acids: CASTLGGLNTEAFF. CDR3 bases: TGTGCCAGCACTCTCGGGGGTTTGAACACTGAAGCTTTCTTT.

The V gene is TRBV19, the J gene TRBJ2-7; D ambiguous. Germline V gene data show CDR1 as LNHDA and CDR2 as SQIVND (reference sequence). V lost 3 bases, J lost 2 bases, and 8 bases lay in between. This CDR3 has 13 amino acids. The CDR3 DNA reads as TGTGCCAGTAGTATCGGAGTACCCTACGAGCAGTACTTC. It encodes CASSIGVPYEQYF.

By share, this clone counts as large. This rearrangement joins TRBV5-6 to TRBJ1-1, with D hard to call. Germline CDR1 and CDR2: SGHDT and YYEEEE. Trimming pared 1 base from V and 4 bases from J, leaving 5 bases between. The CDR3 loop spans 12 amino acids. CDR3 DNA: TGTGCCAGCAGCTTGCGGGGCACTGAAGCTTTCTTT. Translated, it gives CASSLRGTEAFF.

The rearrangement uses TRBV19 and TRBJ2-5, with TRBD2 matching 9 bases. V trimming: 7 bases; J trimming: 3 bases; junction bases outside the gene matches: 9. This CDR3 is built from 15 residues. Germline CDR1 LNHDA, CDR2 SQIVND (reference sequence). CDR3 protein: CASTPHSGGKETQYF. Here the CDR3 DNA reads TGTGCCAGTACCCCCCATAGCGGGGGAAAAGAGACCCAGTACTTC. The full variable domain, its missing parts supplied by reference TRBV19 and TRBJ2-5, is DGGITQSPKYLFRKEGQNVTLSCEQNLNHDAMYWYRQDPGQGLRLIYYSQIVNDFQKGDIAEGYSVSREKKESFPLTVTSAQKNPTAFYLCASTPHSGGKETQYFGPGTRLLVL.

This chain uses TRBV9 with TRBJ2-1; the D gene is possibly TRBD2 (5 bases). The CDR3 runs to 19 residues. Germline values: CDR1 SGDLS, CDR2 YYNGEE. V was pared by 0 bases and J by 5 bases, with 24 bases between. DNA for the CDR3: TGTGCCAGCAGCGTAGGACCCCTCCCCGGCGGGCCACAACACAATGAGCAGTTCTTC. Amino acid sequence: CASSVGPLPGGPQHNEQFF.

This chain uses TRBV6-5 with TRBJ1-3, with D perhaps matching TRBD1 (5 bases). Germline V CDR1 and CDR2: MNHEY, SVGAGI. Trimming took 0 bases from V and 0 from J, leaving 9 bases between them. The length of the CDR3 is 16 residues. CDR3 DNA sequence: TGTGCCAGCAGTTACTCCAGGGCGAGCTCTGGAAACACCATATATTTT. Protein product: CASSYSRASSGNTIYF.

This chain connects TRBV4-1 to TRBJ1-1; 9 bases agree with TRBD1. Per germline, CDR1 MGHRA and CDR2 YSYEKL. V gave up 3 bases and J gave up 4 bases; unmatched junction bases: 3. The CDR3 covers 14 residues. CDR3 nucleotides: TGCGCCAGCAGCCAGGACAGGGGAGGCACTGAAGCTTTCTTT. Its protein is CASSQDRGGTEAFF.

This sequence joins TRBV25-1 and TRBJ1-1, with D maybe TRBD1 (6 bases). Looked up from germline, CDR1 is MGHDK and CDR2 is SYGVNS. The ends were cut back, 6 bases at V and 7 bases at J, with 9 bases in the middle. The CDR3 has 11 residues. CDR3 nucleotide sequence: TGTGCCAGCAGACAGGGTATTGAAGCTTTCTTT. This codes for CASRQGIEAFF.

In the case of this clone: At one boundary the junction diverges from the germline segment, which might be a read error. V and J are TRBV19 and TRBJ2-1; 10 bases are a match to TRBD2. Per the germline V gene, CDR1 is LNHDA and CDR2 is SQIVND (reference sequence). The CDR3 has 16 residues. The CDR3 nucleotides read TGTGCCAGTAGTACTAAGCGGGAGGGCTCCCACAATGAGCAGTTCTTC. Translating it yields CASSTKREGSHNEQFF.

The chain has TRBV20-1 and TRBJ2-1; TRBD1 might be the D (6 bases). The germline V gene has CDR1 DFQATT and CDR2 SNEGSKA (reference sequence). There are 11 residues in the CDR3. Trimming took off 2 bases at V and 9 bases at J, with 8 bases between the two ends. For the CDR3, the DNA is TGCAGTGCTAGAAGAGGGGGTGAGCAGTTCTTC. As protein: CSARRGGEQFF.

The chain links TRBV6-6 to TRBJ1-3; 8 bases line up with TRBD1. The CDR3 is 16 amino acids. The germline V gene has CDR1 MNHNY and CDR2 SVGAGI (reference sequence). Losses at the gene ends were 4 bases for V and 4 bases for J; bases not matched to a gene: 9. CDR3 residues: CASSSTGVRGGNTIYF. The DNA of the CDR3 is TGTGCCAGCAGTTCGACAGGGGTCCGGGGGGGAAACACCATATATTTT.

The gene calls are TRBV30 and TRBJ1-5, with 8 positions matching TRBD1. The V gene end was trimmed by 3 bases and the J gene end by 4 bases; junction bases not matched to a gene: 2. Per the germline V gene, CDR1 is GTSNPN and CDR2 is SVGIG (reference sequence). The CDR3 covers 13 residues. The DNA for the CDR3 is TGTGCCTGGAGCCAGGGGGCGAATCAGCCCCAGCATTTT. Its protein product is CAWSQGANQPQHF.

This clone was counted between two and nine times. The chain recombines TRBV11-3 with TRBJ2-2; D is ambiguous. Germline CDR1 SGHNT, CDR2 YENEEA. Trimming removed 5 bases from V and 2 bases from J, with 6 bases in between. This CDR3 has 13 residues. This chain's CDR3 is CASSRVNTGELFF. The CDR3 DNA sequence: TGTGCCAGCAGCCGAGTTAACACCGGGGAGCTGTTTTTT.

This chain joins TRBV15 and TRBJ2-7; a possible D gene is TRBD1 (6 bases). The CDR3 contains 13 residues. The V gene lost 5 bases and the J gene lost 0 bases, with 8 bases spanning the gap. Germline assignment: CDR1 LNHNV and CDR2 YYDKDF (reference sequence). The CDR3 protein is CATSRDTSYEQYF. CDR3 nucleotides: TGTGCCACCAGCCGGGACACCTCCTACGAGCAGTACTTC.